This T cell receptor (beta chain) was identified in a study of CD8 T cells in Susac syndrome. Trimming shortened V by 0 bases and J by 5 bases, and 14 bases separated the two germline ends. In germline, CDR1 is SGHRS, CDR2 YFSETQ. The CDR3 length is 15 residues. Random hexamers were used to reverse transcribe an amount of roughly 0.45 to 1 ug RNA. TCRdb reprocessed the immunoSEQ multiplex PCR reads via MiXCR and lists one record per CDR3 protein. The data show roughly 200,000 distinct CDR3 sequences, 85% to 95% seen once. CD8+ and CD4+ T cells circulating in blood were sequenced for TCR beta. The controls, all healthy donors, were matched for age and sex.

The chain uses TRBV5-1 and TRBJ2-5; tentative D call: TRBD2 (5 bases). Material: CD4+ T cells from PBMCs. The TCR originated in a human donor in good health. The CDR3 spells CASSLDIPRGETQYF. The CDR3 DNA sequence: TGCGCCAGCAGCTTGGACATCCCACGAGGGGAGACCCAGTACTTC. The complete variable domain, with remaining parts taken from reference TRBV5-1 and TRBJ2-5, reads KAGVTQTPRYLIKTRGQQVTLSCSPISGHRSVSWYQQTPGQGLQFLFEYFSETQRNKGNFPGRFSGRQFSNSRSEMNVSTLELGDSALYLCASSLDIPRGETQYFGPGTRLLVL.